The entry below gives a single T cell receptor beta chain sequence along with its context. This record belongs to a study of T-cell memory formation after mild COVID-19. One entry per CDR3 protein results from TCRdb running MiXCR on the 5' RACE reads. The repertoire holds some 160,000 distinct CDR3 sequences, with 10% to 15% as singletons. Germline V CDR1 and CDR2: SGHTA, FQGNSA. The CDR3 covers 18 residues. V shed 1 base and J 0 bases; nucleotides not matched to a gene: 6. The sequencing input was PBMCs or a T cell subset sorted from them (not recorded which). The chain employs TRBV7-2 and TRBJ2-5; TRBD2 aligns across 12 bases. The source of this sequence is a man between 18 and 35 years old who had mild COVID-19 (a few samples of this study predate the infection). Cell type and time point are not known. CDR3 DNA sequence: TGTGCCAGCAGCTTAGTGGCTAGCGGGGGGGCGAACCAAGAGACCCAGTACTTC. This gives the protein CASSLVASGGANQETQYF.